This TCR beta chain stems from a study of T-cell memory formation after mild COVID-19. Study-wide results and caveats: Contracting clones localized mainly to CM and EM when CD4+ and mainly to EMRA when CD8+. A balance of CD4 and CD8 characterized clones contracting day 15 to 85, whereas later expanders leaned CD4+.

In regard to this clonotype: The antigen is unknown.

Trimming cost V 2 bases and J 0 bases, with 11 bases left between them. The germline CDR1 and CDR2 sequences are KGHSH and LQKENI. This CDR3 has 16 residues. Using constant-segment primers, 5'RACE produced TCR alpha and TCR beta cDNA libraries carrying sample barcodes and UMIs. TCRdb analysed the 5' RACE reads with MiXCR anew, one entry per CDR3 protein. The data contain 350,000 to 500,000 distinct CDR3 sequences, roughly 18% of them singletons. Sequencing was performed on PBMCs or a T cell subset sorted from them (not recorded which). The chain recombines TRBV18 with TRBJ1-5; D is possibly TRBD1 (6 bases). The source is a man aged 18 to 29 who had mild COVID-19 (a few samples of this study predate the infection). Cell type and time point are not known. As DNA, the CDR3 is TGTGCCAGCTCACCAGCCGGGGGGCTTAGCAATCAGCCCCAGCATTTT. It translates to CASSPAGGLSNQPQHF.